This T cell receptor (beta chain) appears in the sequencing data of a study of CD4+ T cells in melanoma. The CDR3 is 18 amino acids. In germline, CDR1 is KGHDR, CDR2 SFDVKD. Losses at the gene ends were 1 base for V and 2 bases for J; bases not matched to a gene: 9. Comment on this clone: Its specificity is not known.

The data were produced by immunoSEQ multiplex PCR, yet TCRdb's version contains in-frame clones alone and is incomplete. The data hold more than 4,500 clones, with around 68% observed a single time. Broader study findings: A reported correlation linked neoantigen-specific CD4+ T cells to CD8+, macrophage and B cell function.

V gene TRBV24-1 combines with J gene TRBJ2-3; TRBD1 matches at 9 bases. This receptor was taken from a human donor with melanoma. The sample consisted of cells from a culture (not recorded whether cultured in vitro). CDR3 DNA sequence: TGTGCCACCAGTGATTTCGGGACAGGGCCCTATGACACAGATACGCAGTATTTT. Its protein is CATSDFGTGPYDTDTQYF.